A selection of T cell receptor beta chains follows, all from one sample in a study of shared clonotypes between healthy human individuals. Profiling relied on immunoSEQ multiplex PCR, and the TCRdb table lists in-frame clones only, not all of them. The data show 800,000 to 950,000 clones, 90% to 98% seen once. The sample taken for sequencing was naive CD8+ T cells sorted from blood. The receptors stem from a man in his thirties or forties in good health. CDR3s include the opening cysteine and the closing phenylalanine or tryptophan. Fields, in order: V gene, clone size, J gene, D gene, CDR3 DNA, CDR3 protein. A D gene is named only where the DNA matches it firmly. Size tells how often a clone was seen (once, few, many) or the class of an expanded clone, and some rows leave it out.

v_call: TRBV14; clone_size: once; j_call: TRBJ2-7; d_call: NA; cdr3_nt: TGTGCCAGCAGCCAAGCTCAGGGGGGGTACTACGAGCAGTACTTC; cdr3_aa: CASSQAQGGYYEQYF
v_call: TRBV11-2; clone_size: NA; j_call: TRBJ2-7; d_call: NA; cdr3_nt: TGTGCCAGCAGCCAACAGGTCTACGAGCAGTACTTC; cdr3_aa: CASSQQVYEQYF
v_call: TRBV11-3; clone_size: NA; j_call: TRBJ2-3; d_call: NA; cdr3_nt: TGTGCCAGCAGCTCTCGCACAGATACGCAGTATTTT; cdr3_aa: CASSSRTDTQYF
v_call: TRBV7-9; clone_size: NA; j_call: TRBJ1-2; d_call: TRBD1; cdr3_nt: TGTGCCAGCAGGGGACAGGGGGTTCAGGGCTACACCTTC; cdr3_aa: CASRGQGVQGYTF
v_call: TRBV4-1; clone_size: NA; j_call: TRBJ1-1; d_call: NA; cdr3_nt: TGCGCCAGCAGCCAAGACAGTGAAGAAGCTTTCTTT; cdr3_aa: CASSQDSEEAFF
v_call: TRBV6-5; clone_size: NA; j_call: TRBJ2-1; d_call: TRBD2; cdr3_nt: TGTGCCAGCAGTTACCTAGCGGGACTTGATGAGCAGTTCTTC; cdr3_aa: CASSYLAGLDEQFF
v_call: TRBV10-2; clone_size: NA; j_call: TRBJ2-7; d_call: NA; cdr3_nt: TGCGCCAGCAGAGAAATGTACGAGCAGTACTTC; cdr3_aa: CASREMYEQYF
v_call: TRBV5-1; clone_size: NA; j_call: TRBJ2-5; d_call: TRBD1; cdr3_nt: TGCGCCAGCAGCCTGCGGGACAGGGGGCAAGAGACCCAGTACTTC; cdr3_aa: CASSLRDRGQETQYF
v_call: TRBV11-2; clone_size: NA; j_call: TRBJ2-7; d_call: TRBD1; cdr3_nt: TGTGCCAGCAGCTTCCCTCCCAGGCAGGGGGCGGGGGAGCAGTACTTC; cdr3_aa: CASSFPPRQGAGEQYF
v_call: TRBV7-2; clone_size: once; j_call: TRBJ1-1; d_call: NA; cdr3_nt: TGTGCCAGCAGCTTTACCGGGACAAGGAACACTGAAGCTTTCTTT; cdr3_aa: CASSFTGTRNTEAFF
v_call: TRBV7-9; clone_size: NA; j_call: TRBJ2-2; d_call: NA; cdr3_nt: TGTGCCAGCAGCTTAGTGATGGGAACCGGGGAGCTGTTTTTT; cdr3_aa: CASSLVMGTGELFF
v_call: TRBV15; clone_size: NA; j_call: TRBJ2-2; d_call: NA; cdr3_nt: TGTGCCACCAGCTCTCCAGGGGTGACCGGGGAGCTGTTTTTT; cdr3_aa: CATSSPGVTGELFF
v_call: TRBV29-1; clone_size: NA; j_call: TRBJ1-4; d_call: NA; cdr3_nt: TGCAGCGGCCGGGGTGGGGGGAGTGAACTGTTTTTT; cdr3_aa: CSGRGGGSELFF
v_call: TRBV4-1; clone_size: NA; j_call: TRBJ2-2; d_call: TRBD2; cdr3_nt: TGCGCCAGCAGCCCACTCACTAGCGGGATTATTACCGGGGAGCTGTTTTTT; cdr3_aa: CASSPLTSGIITGELFF
v_call: TRBV9; clone_size: NA; j_call: TRBJ2-6; d_call: NA; cdr3_nt: TGTGCCAGCAGCGTAGAACAATCTCCTGGGGCCAACGTCCTGACTTTC; cdr3_aa: CASSVEQSPGANVLTF
v_call: TRBV27; clone_size: NA; j_call: TRBJ2-1; d_call: NA; cdr3_nt: TGTGCCAGCAGTTTATTCAAGCAGGGCAATGAGCAGTTCTTC; cdr3_aa: CASSLFKQGNEQFF
v_call: TRBV10-2; clone_size: once; j_call: TRBJ2-5; d_call: TRBD1; cdr3_nt: TGCGCCAGCAGTCTTGGGACAGGGGGTGAAGAGACCCAGTACTTC; cdr3_aa: CASSLGTGGEETQYF
v_call: TRBV10-3; clone_size: NA; j_call: TRBJ2-3; d_call: TRBD1; cdr3_nt: TGTGCCATTTGGGACAGGGACACAGATACGCAGTATTTT; cdr3_aa: CAIWDRDTDTQYF
v_call: TRBV7-9; clone_size: NA; j_call: TRBJ2-7; d_call: NA; cdr3_nt: TGTGCCAGCAGCGGATCGTTGACAGCTTACGAGCAGTACTTC; cdr3_aa: CASSGSLTAYEQYF
v_call: TRBV27; clone_size: NA; j_call: TRBJ1-1; d_call: TRBD1; cdr3_nt: TGTGCCAGCAGTTTGGACAGGGCCACTGAAGCTTTCTTT; cdr3_aa: CASSLDRATEAFF
v_call: TRBV19; clone_size: NA; j_call: TRBJ2-7; d_call: NA; cdr3_nt: TGTGCCAGTAGTCCTGGCTATAGGGACTCCTACGAGCAGTACTTC; cdr3_aa: CASSPGYRDSYEQYF
v_call: TRBV19; clone_size: NA; j_call: TRBJ1-5; d_call: NA; cdr3_nt: TGTGCCAGTAGTAGGCGGACAGCAATCAATCAGCCCCAGCATTTT; cdr3_aa: CASSRRTAINQPQHF
v_call: TRBV29-1; clone_size: NA; j_call: TRBJ1-4; d_call: NA; cdr3_nt: TGCAGCGTTGTTCCAGCAACGGGGGCGACTAATGAAAAACTGTTTTTT; cdr3_aa: CSVVPATGATNEKLFF
v_call: TRBV7-9; clone_size: NA; j_call: TRBJ2-2; d_call: NA; cdr3_nt: TGTGCCAGCAGCAGGGAACACCCAACTTTGGGGGAGCTGTTTTTT; cdr3_aa: CASSREHPTLGELFF
v_call: TRBV10-2; clone_size: NA; j_call: TRBJ2-3; d_call: TRBD1; cdr3_nt: TGCGCCAGCGGGGACAGGGGTGGCACAGATACGCAGTATTTT; cdr3_aa: CASGDRGGTDTQYF
v_call: TRBV5-4; clone_size: NA; j_call: TRBJ2-1; d_call: TRBD1; cdr3_nt: TGTGCCAGCAGCTCCGAAACAGGGGAAAGTGGCAATGAGCAGTTCTTC; cdr3_aa: CASSSETGESGNEQFF
v_call: TRBV7-8; clone_size: NA; j_call: TRBJ1-2; d_call: NA; cdr3_nt: TGTGCCAGCAGCTTAGAGGACCGCAGGACATATGGCTACACCTTC; cdr3_aa: CASSLEDRRTYGYTF